Below, 9 T cell receptor beta chains from the same sample are listed, as sequenced in a study of shared clonotypes between healthy human individuals. Here immunoSEQ multiplex PCR was the method, and the copy in TCRdb shows in-frame clones only, minus some. This table holds about 2.2 million clones, under 95% found once. CD8 cells classed as naive were CD45RO-negative and positively selected for CCR7, excluding terminally differentiated effector memory CD45RA+ cells. The material sequenced was naive CD8+ T cells from PBMCs. These receptors were collected from a man aged 18 to 30 in good health. Some clones in this sample may be carry-over from other donors' samples.

This clone was seen a few times. Other DNA sequences in the sample encode the same CDR3. The V call is TRBV25-1, the J call TRBJ1-1, with D uncertain. The CDR3 is made up of 11 amino acids. V was cut by 4 bases and J by 5 bases, with 5 bases left in between. CDR1 is MGHDK and CDR2 is SYGVNS in the germline V gene. CDR3 bases: TGTGCCAGCAGTGGAGGTACTGAAGCTTTCTTT. Amino acid sequence: CASSGGTEAFF.

The gene calls are TRBV7-9 and TRBJ2-7; 11 nucleotides align to TRBD2. In germline, CDR1 is SEHNR, CDR2 FQNEAQ (reference sequence). There are 16 residues in the CDR3. Unmatched junction bases numbered 9, after V lost 5 bases and J lost 3 bases. The CDR3 coding sequence is TGTGCCAGCAGCCCGGGTGGGCTAGCGGGAGGCTACGAGCAGTACTTC. Translation gives CASSPGGLAGGYEQYF.

V and J are TRBV19 and TRBJ1-5; D is possibly TRBD1 (5 bases). Germline-derived CDR1 and CDR2 are LNHDA and SQIVND (reference sequence). V lost 6 bases and J lost 7, with 22 bases in between. The CDR3 is 16 residues long. The CDR3 protein is CASRFDVSGEGQPQHF. In DNA form, the CDR3 reads TGTGCCAGTAGGTTTGACGTTTCCGGGGAGGGGCAGCCCCAGCATTTT.

V gene TRBV6-5 combines with J gene TRBJ1-1, with TRBD1 identical over 8 bases. Germline CDR1 MNHEY, CDR2 SVGAGI. The CDR3 is 13 residues long. Germline trimming cut 4 bases from V and 9 bases from J; bases unmatched to any gene: 7. CDR3 in amino acids: CASSSSGQGKAFF. For the CDR3, the DNA is TGTGCCAGCAGTTCTTCTGGACAGGGCAAAGCTTTCTTT.

V is TRBV6-1 and J is TRBJ2-1; TRBD1 is a possible D gene (6 bases). The CDR3 runs to 15 residues. Germline V gene sequence: CDR1 MNHNS, CDR2 SASEGT. V was cut by 1 base and J by 4 bases, with 11 bases left in between. The CDR3 region is CASSEVRGLYNEQFF. The DNA of the CDR3 is TGTGCCAGCAGTGAAGTCAGGGGCTTGTACAATGAGCAGTTCTTC.

The chain carries TRBV9 and TRBJ2-1; TRBD2 matches at 13 bases. CDR1 SGDLS and CDR2 YYNGEE come from the germline V gene. After removal of 4 bases from V and 3 bases from J, the junction contained 4 bases not matched to a gene. This CDR3 is built from 16 residues. The CDR3 nucleotides read TGTGCCAGCAGCCCCGGGACTAGCGGGGTCTACAATGAGCAGTTCTTC. Amino acid sequence: CASSPGTSGVYNEQFF.

This clone was counted a single time. Other DNA sequences from this sample encode an identical CDR3 as well. The chain employs TRBV7-9 and TRBJ1-1; 7 bases agree with TRBD1. J gave up 7 bases and V 0 bases, and 2 bases lay outside the gene matches. Germline CDR1 is SEHNR and CDR2 is FQNEAQ (reference sequence). This CDR3 contains 13 residues. The CDR3 sequence is CASSLAGTVEAFF. As DNA, the CDR3 is TGTGCCAGCAGCTTAGCGGGGACAGTTGAAGCTTTCTTT.

This chain connects TRBV2 to TRBJ2-1, with unresolved D. Germline lookup yields CDR1 SNHLY and CDR2 FYNNEI. The CDR3 spans 10 residues. V was clipped by 7 bases and J by 7 bases, with 5 bases between them. For the CDR3, the DNA is TGTGCCAGCAAACTGAATGAGCAGTTCTTC. Translated: CASKLNEQFF.

The sample holds one count of this clone. Within the sample, other DNA sequences also encode this same CDR3. The V gene is TRBV4-1, the J gene TRBJ1-1; D may be TRBD1 (5 bases). Per germline, CDR1 MGHRA and CDR2 YSYEKL. The CDR3 is made up of 15 amino acids. The V end lost 5 bases, the J end lost 3 bases, and 16 bases lay between the germline ends. This CDR3 is CASSGPAQGYTEAFF. The CDR3 DNA reads TGCGCCAGCAGCGGACCTGCCCAGGGATACACTGAAGCTTTCTTT.